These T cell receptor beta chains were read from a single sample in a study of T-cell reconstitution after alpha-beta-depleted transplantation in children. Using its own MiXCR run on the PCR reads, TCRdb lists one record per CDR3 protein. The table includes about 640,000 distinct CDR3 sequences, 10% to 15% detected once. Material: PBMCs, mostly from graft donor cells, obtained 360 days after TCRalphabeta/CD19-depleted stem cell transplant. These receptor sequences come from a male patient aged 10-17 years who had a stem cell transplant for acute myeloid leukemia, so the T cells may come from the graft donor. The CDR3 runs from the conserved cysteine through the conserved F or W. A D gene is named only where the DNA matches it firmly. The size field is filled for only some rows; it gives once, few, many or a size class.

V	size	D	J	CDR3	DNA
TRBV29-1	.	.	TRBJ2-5	CSVATGVQETQYF	TGCAGCGTTGCAACTGGGGTTCAAGAGACCCAGTACTTC
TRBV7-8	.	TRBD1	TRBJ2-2	CASSPRTGRGTGELFF	TGTGCCAGCAGCCCAAGGACAGGGCGGGGCACCGGGGAGCTGTTTTTT
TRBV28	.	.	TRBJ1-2	CASSPDRLYGYTF	TGTGCCAGTTCCCCCGACAGGCTCTATGGCTACACCTTC
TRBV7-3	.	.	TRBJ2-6	CASSLGPLGRVGANVLTF	TGTGCCAGCAGCTTAGGCCCCCTCGGCAGGGTTGGGGCCAACGTCCTGACTTTC
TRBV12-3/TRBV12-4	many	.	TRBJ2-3	CASSRSLRTDTQYF	TGTGCCAGCAGTCGAAGCCTCCGCACAGATACGCAGTATTTT
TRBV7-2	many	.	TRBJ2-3	CASSFYGQSAQYF	TGTGCCAGCAGCTTCTACGGACAGAGCGCGCAGTATTTT
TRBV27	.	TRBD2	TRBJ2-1	CASSLLGGTSGMNEQFF	TGTGCCAGCAGTTTATTAGGCGGGACTAGCGGGATGAATGAGCAGTTCTTC
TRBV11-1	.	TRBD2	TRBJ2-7	CASSLGLAGPLHSYEQYF	TGTGCCAGCAGCTTGGGGCTAGCGGGCCCCCTCCACTCCTACGAGCAGTACTTC
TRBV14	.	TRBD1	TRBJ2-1	CASSRFTIQGANEQFF	TGTGCCAGCAGCCGGTTTACGATACAGGGGGCAAATGAGCAGTTCTTC
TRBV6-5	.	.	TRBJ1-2	CASRGPNYGYTF	TGTGCCAGCAGGGGTCCTAACTATGGCTACACCTTC
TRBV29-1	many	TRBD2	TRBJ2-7	CSVFGLAGPSYEQYF	TGCAGCGTTTTCGGACTAGCGGGACCGTCCTACGAGCAGTACTTC
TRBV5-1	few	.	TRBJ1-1	CASSLAKGRAEAFF	TGCGCCAGCAGCTTGGCTAAGGGGCGCGCTGAAGCTTTCTTT
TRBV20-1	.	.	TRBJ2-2	CSAREGGGGNTGELFF	TGCAGTGCTAGAGAAGGAGGTGGCGGAAACACCGGGGAGCTGTTTTTT
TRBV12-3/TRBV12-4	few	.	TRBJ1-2	CASRGGTRTF	TGTGCCAGCAGGGGGGGGACGAGGACCTTC
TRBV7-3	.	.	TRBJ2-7	CASSPDPGNYEQYF	TGTGCCAGCAGCCCAGACCCTGGCAACTACGAGCAGTACTTC
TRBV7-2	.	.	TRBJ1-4	CASSAIATNEKLFF	TGTGCCAGCAGCGCGATAGCAACTAATGAAAAACTGTTTTTT
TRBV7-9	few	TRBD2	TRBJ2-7	CASSFPLAGQSEQYF	TGTGCCAGCAGCTTTCCGCTAGCGGGACAGAGCGAGCAGTACTTC
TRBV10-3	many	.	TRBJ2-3	CAISVGAASTDTQYF	TGTGCCATCAGTGTCGGCGCAGCTAGCACAGATACGCAGTATTTT
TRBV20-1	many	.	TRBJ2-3	CSALFPDTQYF	TGCAGTGCTCTATTTCCAGATACGCAGTATTTT
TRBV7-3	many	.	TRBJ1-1	CASSLFSADTEAFF	TGTGCCAGCAGCCTTTTTTCAGCGGACACTGAAGCTTTCTTT
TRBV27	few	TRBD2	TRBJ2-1	CASSLPGLAAGEQFF	TGTGCCAGCAGCCTGCCGGGACTAGCGGCTGGTGAGCAGTTCTTC
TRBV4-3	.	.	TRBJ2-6	CASSQDFPTGANVLTF	TGCGCCAGCAGCCAAGATTTCCCGACTGGGGCCAACGTCCTGACTTTC
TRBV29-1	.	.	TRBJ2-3	CSVEKQLSTDTQYF	TGCAGCGTTGAAAAGCAGCTTAGCACAGATACGCAGTATTTT
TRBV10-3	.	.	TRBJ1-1	CAIMQTTVNTEAFF	TGTGCCATCATGCAGACGACAGTAAACACTGAAGCTTTCTTT
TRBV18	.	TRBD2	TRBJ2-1	CASSPLVAGDRHSYNEQFF	TGTGCCAGCTCACCTCTGGTAGCGGGAGATCGTCACTCCTACAATGAGCAGTTCTTC
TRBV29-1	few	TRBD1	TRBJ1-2	CSVDRGQADYGYTF	TGCAGCGTTGACCGGGGACAGGCGGACTATGGCTACACCTTC